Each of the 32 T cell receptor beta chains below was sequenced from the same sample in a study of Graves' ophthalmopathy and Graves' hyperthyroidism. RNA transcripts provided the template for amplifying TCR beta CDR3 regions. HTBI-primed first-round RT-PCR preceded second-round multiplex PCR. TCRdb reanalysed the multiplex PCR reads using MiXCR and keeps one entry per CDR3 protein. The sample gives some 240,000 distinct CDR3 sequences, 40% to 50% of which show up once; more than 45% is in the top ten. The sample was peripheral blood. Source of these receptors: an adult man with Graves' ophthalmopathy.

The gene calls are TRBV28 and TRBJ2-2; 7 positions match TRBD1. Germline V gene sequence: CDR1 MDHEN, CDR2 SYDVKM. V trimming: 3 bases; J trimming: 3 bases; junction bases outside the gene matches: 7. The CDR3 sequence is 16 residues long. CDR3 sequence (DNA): TGTGCCAGCAGTTTCTCAGGGGGTGAGGACACCGGGGAGCTGTTTTTT. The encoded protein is CASSFSGGEDTGELFF.

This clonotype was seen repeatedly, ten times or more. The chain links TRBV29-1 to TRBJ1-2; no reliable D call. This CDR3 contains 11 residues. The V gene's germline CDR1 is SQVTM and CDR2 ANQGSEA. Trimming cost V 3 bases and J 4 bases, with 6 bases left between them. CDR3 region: CSVETFYGYTF. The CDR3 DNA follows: TGCAGCGTTGAGACATTCTATGGCTACACCTTC.

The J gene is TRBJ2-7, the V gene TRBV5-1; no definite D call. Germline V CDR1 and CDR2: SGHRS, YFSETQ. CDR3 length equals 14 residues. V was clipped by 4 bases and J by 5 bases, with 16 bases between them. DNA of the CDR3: TGCGCCAGCAGCCTGGCAGGCCTGTTGAACGAGCAGTACTTC. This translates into CASSLAGLLNEQYF.

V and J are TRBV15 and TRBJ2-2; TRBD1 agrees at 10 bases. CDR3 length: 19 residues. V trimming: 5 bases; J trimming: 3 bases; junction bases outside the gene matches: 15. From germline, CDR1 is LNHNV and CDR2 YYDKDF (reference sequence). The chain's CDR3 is CATSSLIGTGDEYTGELFF. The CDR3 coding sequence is TGTGCCACCAGCTCCTTAATCGGGACAGGGGATGAGTACACCGGGGAGCTGTTTTTT. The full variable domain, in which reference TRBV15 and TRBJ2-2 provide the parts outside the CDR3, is DAMVIQNPRYQVTQFGKPVTLSCSQTLNHNVMYWYQQKSSQAPKLLFHYYDKDFNNEADTPDNFQSRRPNTSFCFLDIRSPGLGDTAMYLCATSSLIGTGDEYTGELFFGEGSRLTVL.

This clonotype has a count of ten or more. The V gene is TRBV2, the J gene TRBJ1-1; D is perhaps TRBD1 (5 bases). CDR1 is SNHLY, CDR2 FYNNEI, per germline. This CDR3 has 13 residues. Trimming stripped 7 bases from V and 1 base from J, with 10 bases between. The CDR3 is CASKSTENTEAFF. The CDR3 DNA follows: TGTGCCAGCAAATCGACAGAGAACACTGAAGCTTTCTTT.

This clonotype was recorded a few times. The CDR3 reads CASGTGVRYGYTF. The CDR3 DNA reads TGTGCCAGCGGCACAGGGGTTAGGTATGGCTACACCTTC. The V gene is TRBV2, the J gene TRBJ1-2; 7 nucleotides agree with TRBD1. Trimming removed 8 bases from V and 5 bases from J; junction bases left unmatched: 8. CDR1 is SNHLY, CDR2 FYNNEI, per germline. This CDR3 spans 13 amino acids.

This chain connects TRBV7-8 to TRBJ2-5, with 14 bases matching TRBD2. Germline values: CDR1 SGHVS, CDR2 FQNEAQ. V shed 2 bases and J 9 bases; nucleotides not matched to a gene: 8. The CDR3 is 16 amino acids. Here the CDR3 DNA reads TGTGCCAGCAGCTTATTTTTGACTAGCGGGGGGGGGGCCCAGTACTTC. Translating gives CASSLFLTSGGGAQYF.

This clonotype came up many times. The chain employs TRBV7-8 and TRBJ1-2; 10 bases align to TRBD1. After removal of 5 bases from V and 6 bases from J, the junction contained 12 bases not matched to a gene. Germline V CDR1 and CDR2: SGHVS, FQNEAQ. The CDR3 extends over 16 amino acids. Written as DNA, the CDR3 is TGTGCCAGCAGCACTCGGACCGGGACAGGGGTGCATGGCTACACCTTC. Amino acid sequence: CASSTRTGTGVHGYTF.

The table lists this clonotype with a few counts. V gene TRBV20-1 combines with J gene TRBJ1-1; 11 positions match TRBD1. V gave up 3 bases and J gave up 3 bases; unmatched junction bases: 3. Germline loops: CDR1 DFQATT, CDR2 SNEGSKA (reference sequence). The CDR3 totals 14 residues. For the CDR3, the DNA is TGCAGTGCTAGGTCGGGACAGGGGGACACTGAAGCTTTCTTT. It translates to CSARSGQGDTEAFF.

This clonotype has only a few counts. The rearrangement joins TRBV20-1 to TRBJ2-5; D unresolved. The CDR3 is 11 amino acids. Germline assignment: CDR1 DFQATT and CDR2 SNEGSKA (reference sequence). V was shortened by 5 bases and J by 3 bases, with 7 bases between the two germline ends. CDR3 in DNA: TGCAGTGCTGGCCGAGAAGAGACCCAGTACTTC. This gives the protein CSAGREETQYF.

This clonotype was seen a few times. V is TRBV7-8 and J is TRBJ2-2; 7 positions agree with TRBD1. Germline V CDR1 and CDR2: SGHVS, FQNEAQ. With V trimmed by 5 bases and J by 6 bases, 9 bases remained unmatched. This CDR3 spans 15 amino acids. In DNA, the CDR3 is TGTGCCAGCAGCGCCCTACAGGGGAAAGCCGGGGAGCTGTTTTTT. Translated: CASSALQGKAGELFF. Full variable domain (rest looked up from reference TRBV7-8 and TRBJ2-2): GAGVSQSPRYKVAKRGQDVALRCDPISGHVSLFWYQQALGQGPEFLTYFQNEAQLDKSGLPSDRFFAERPEGSVSTLKIQRTQQEDSAVYLCASSALQGKAGELFFGEGSRLTVL.

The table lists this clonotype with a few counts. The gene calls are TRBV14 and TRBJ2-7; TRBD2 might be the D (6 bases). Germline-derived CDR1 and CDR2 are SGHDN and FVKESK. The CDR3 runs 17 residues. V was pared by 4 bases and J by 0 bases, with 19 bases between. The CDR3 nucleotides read TGTGCCAGCAGCCCCGAGAGCGTAGCGGACTTCTCCTACGAGCAGTACTTC. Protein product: CASSPESVADFSYEQYF.

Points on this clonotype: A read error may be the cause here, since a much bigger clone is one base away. CDR3 DNA: TGTGCCACCGGTGATTTGCGGGGAAAAGCTTTCTTT. This gives the protein CATGDLRGKAFF. The chain recombines TRBV24-1 with TRBJ1-1; D gene unclear. From germline, CDR1 is KGHDR and CDR2 SFDVKD. CDR3 size: 12 residues.

The CDR3 sequence is CASSGGDSGNEKLFF. The CDR3 nucleotides read TGTGCCAGCTCGGGTGGGGACTCCGGTAATGAAAAACTGTTTTTT. This rearrangement joins TRBV7-9 to TRBJ1-4; maybe TRBD1 (5 bases). Looked up from germline, CDR1 is SEHNR and CDR2 is FQNEAQ (reference sequence). The CDR3 is made up of 15 amino acids. V lost 8 bases, J lost 4 bases, and 17 bases lay in between.

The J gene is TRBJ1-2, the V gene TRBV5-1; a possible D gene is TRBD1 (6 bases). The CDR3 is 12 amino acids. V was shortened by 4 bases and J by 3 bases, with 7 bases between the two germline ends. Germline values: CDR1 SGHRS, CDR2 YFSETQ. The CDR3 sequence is CASSRQDYGYTF. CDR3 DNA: TGCGCCAGCAGCAGACAGGACTATGGCTACACCTTC.

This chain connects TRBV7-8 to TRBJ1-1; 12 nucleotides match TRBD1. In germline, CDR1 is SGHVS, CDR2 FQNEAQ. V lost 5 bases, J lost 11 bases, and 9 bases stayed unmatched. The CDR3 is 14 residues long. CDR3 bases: TGTGCCAGCAGCCCCGGGACAGGGGGCAACGTGGCTTTCTTT. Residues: CASSPGTGGNVAFF. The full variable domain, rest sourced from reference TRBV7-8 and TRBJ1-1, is GAGVSQSPRYKVAKRGQDVALRCDPISGHVSLFWYQQALGQGPEFLTYFQNEAQLDKSGLPSDRFFAERPEGSVSTLKIQRTQQEDSAVYLCASSPGTGGNVAFFGQGTRLTVV.

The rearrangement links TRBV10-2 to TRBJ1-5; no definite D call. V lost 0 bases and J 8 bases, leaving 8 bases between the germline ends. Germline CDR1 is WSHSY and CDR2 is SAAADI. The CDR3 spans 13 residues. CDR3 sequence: CASSESAEKPQHF. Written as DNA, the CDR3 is TGCGCCAGCAGTGAGTCGGCGGAAAAGCCCCAGCATTTT.

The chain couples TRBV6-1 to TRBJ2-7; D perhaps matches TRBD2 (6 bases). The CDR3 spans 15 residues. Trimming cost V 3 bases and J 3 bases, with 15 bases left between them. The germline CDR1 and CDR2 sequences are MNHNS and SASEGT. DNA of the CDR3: TGTGCCAGCAGTGATCTCGGCGCGGGAAACTACGAGCAGTACTTC. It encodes CASSDLGAGNYEQYF.

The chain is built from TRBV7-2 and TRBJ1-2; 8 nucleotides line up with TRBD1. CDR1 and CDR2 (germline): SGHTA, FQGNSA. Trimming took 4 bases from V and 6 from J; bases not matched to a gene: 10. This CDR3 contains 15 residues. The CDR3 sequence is CASSSRGRVWDGYTF. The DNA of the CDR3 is TGTGCCAGCAGCTCCAGGGGGCGCGTTTGGGATGGCTACACCTTC.

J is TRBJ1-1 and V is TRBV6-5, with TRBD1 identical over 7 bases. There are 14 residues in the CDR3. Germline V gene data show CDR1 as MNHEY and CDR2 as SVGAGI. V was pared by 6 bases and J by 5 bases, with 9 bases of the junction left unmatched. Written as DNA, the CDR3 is TGTGCCAGCAGGCAAGACAGGGCGGGAACTGAAGCTTTCTTT. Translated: CASRQDRAGTEAFF.

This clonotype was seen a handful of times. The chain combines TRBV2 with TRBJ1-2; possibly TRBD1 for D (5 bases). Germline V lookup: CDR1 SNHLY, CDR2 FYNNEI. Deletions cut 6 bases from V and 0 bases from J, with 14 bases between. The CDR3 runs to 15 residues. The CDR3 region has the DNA TGTGCCAGCAGCCACCGGACACTCGCTAACTATGGCTACACCTTC. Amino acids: CASSHRTLANYGYTF. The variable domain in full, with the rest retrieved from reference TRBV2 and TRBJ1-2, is EPEVTQTPSHQVTQMGQEVILRCVPISNHLYFYWYRQILGQKVEFLVSFYNNEISEKSEIFDDQFSVERPDGSNFTLKIRSTKLEDSAMYFCASSHRTLANYGYTFGSGTRLTVV.

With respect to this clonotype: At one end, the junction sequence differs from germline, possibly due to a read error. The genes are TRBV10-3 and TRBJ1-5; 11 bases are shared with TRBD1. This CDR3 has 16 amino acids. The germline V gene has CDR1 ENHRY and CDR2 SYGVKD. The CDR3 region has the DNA TGTGCCAGCAGTTCGGACAGGGGGCGCATAATTCAGCCCCAGCATTTT. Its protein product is CASSSDRGRIIQPQHF.

CDR3 bases: TGCGCCAGCAGCCAAGATTCCCCACAGGGGAAGGTGAACACTGAAGCTTTCTTT. Its protein is CASSQDSPQGKVNTEAFF. The chain links TRBV4-3 to TRBJ1-1; 7 bases are a match to TRBD1. CDR1 is LGHNA and CDR2 is YSLEER in the germline V gene. With V trimmed by 0 bases and J by 0 bases, 10 bases remained unmatched. The CDR3 loop spans 18 amino acids.

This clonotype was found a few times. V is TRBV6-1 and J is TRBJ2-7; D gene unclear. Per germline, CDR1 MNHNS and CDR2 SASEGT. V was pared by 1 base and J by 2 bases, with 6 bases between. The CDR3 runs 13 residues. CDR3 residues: CASSEDSTYEQYF. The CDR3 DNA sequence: TGTGCCAGCAGTGAAGACAGTACCTACGAGCAGTACTTC.

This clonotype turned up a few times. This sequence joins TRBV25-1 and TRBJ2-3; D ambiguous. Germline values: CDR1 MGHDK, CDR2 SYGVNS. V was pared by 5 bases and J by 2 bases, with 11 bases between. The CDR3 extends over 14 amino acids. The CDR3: CASSSPLDTDTQYF. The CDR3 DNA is TGTGCCAGCAGTTCTCCTCTCGACACAGATACGCAGTATTTT.

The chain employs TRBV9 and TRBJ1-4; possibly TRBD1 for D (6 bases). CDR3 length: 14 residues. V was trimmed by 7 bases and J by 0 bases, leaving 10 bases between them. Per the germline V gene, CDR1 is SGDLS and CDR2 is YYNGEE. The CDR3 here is CASGDTSTNEKLFF. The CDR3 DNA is TGTGCCAGCGGGGACACCTCAACTAATGAAAAACTGTTTTTT.

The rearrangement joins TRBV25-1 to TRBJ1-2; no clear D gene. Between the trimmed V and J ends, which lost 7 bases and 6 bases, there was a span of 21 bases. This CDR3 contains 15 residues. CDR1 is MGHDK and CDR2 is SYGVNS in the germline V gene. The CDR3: CASIAGQTLWDGYTF. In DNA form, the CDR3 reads TGTGCCAGCATAGCGGGCCAGACCCTTTGGGATGGCTACACCTTC.

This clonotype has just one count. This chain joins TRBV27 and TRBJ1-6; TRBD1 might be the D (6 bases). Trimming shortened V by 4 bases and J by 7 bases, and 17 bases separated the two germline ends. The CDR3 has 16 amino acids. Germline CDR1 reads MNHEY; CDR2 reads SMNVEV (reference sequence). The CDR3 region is CASSYPGQGMNSPLHF. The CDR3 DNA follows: TGTGCCAGCAGTTACCCAGGCCAGGGGATGAATTCACCCCTCCACTTT.

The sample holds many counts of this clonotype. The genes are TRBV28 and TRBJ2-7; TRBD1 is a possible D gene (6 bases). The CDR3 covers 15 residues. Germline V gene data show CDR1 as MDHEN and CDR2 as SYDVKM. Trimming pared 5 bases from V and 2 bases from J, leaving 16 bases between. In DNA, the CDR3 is TGTGCCAGCAGTCCCAGGGGCAGAGGGACCTACGAGCAGTACTTC. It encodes CASSPRGRGTYEQYF.

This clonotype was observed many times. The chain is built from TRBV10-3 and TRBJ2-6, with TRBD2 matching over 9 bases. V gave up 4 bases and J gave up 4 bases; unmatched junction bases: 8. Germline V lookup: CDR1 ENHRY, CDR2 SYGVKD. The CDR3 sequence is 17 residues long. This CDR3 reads CAISASGTSNGANVLTF. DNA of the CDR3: TGTGCCATCAGTGCGTCCGGGACTAGCAACGGGGCCAACGTCCTGACTTTC.

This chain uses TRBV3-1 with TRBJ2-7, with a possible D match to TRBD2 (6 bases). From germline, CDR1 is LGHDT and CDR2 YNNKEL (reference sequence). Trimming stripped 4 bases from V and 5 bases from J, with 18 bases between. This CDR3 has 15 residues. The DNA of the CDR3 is TGTGCCAGCAGCCTTCAAGGCGGGAATCTGGACGAGCAGTACTTC. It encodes CASSLQGGNLDEQYF.

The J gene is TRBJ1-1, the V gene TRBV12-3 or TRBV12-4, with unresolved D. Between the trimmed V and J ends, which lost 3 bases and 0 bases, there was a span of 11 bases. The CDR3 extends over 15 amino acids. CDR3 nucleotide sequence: TGTGCCAGCAGTTTGGGGATCGCCTTGAACACTGAAGCTTTCTTT. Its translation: CASSLGIALNTEAFF.